The TCR beta chain described here comes from a study of blood T cell repertoires in COVID-19. Clones were read by immunoSEQ multiplex PCR, and TCRdb kept only the in-frame ones, dropping some. This table holds about 280,000 clones, 85% found once. Germline CDR1 and CDR2: KGHSH and LQKENI. The ends were cut back, 3 bases at V and 0 bases at J, with 8 bases in the middle. This CDR3 spans 15 amino acids. The sequenced sample was peripheral blood. J is TRBJ1-4 and V is TRBV18; D is unresolved. This clonotype was sampled from a man between 45 and 60 years old with active or convalescent COVID-19. CDR3 sequence: CASSPSTATNEKLFF. In DNA form, the CDR3 reads TGTGCCAGCTCACCGTCCACAGCAACTAATGAAAAACTGTTTTTT.